This entry describes one TCR beta chain. Its antigen is still unknown. A much larger clone sits a single nucleotide away, making a read error possible. These data are taken from a study of read filtering for tumor transcriptome and immune sequencing. Study conclusions and caveats: Around 84% of IR-seq clonotypes had one read, totaling roughly 3.5% of reads; RNA-seq: 74.6% and 44.6%.

Germline assignment: CDR1 SGHRS and CDR2 YFSETQ. This CDR3 region has 15 residues. The library was built from about 370 ng RNA with molecular barcoded adaptors for alpha/delta and beta/gamma chains. TCRdb processed the reads anew with MiXCR; each CDR3 protein has one entry. The sample includes 75,000 to 90,000 distinct CDR3 sequences, over 9% seen only once; the top ten take about 15%. The source of this sequence is a donor at least 40 years old with multiple myeloma. The sequencing sample was made of a population of CD138-negative cells sorted from bone marrow. This chain joins TRBV5-1 and TRBJ2-2; possible D gene TRBD2, 5 bases. This CDR3 is CASGLNAGPTGELFF. The CDR3 DNA follows: TGCGCCAGCGGCTTGAATGCGGGCCCCACCGGGGAGCTGTTTTTT.